The T cell receptor (beta chain) described here comes from a study of response to subunit inactivated influenza vaccine. This CDR3 has 15 amino acids. V lost 0 bases and J lost 0, with 10 bases in between. Germline V CDR1 and CDR2: SGHRS, YFSETQ. TCRdb passed the RT-PCR reads through MiXCR, listing each CDR3 protein once. The table lists hundreds of thousands of distinct CDR3 sequences, 12% to 15% of them singletons. This clonotype has at least ten counts. The receptor was derived from a man aged 45 to 65 who received an inactivated influenza vaccine. The sequencing used PBMCs from blood, collected roughly 15 days before vaccination. This chain uses TRBV5-1 with TRBJ2-7; D assignment may be TRBD1 or TRBD2 (5 bases each). CDR3 protein: CASSLEVGTSYEQYF. The DNA of the CDR3 is TGCGCCAGCAGCTTGGAGGTAGGGACCTCCTACGAGCAGTACTTC.